The source of this T cell receptor beta chain is a study of blood T cell repertoires in COVID-19. Study context: Some COVID-19 samples were acute and others convalescent; all came from the United States, Italy and Spain. Nucleic acid was either cDNA or gDNA, and it came from T cells, B-cell-depleted T cells, or PBMCs.

The V and J ends lost 4 bases and 6 bases, in that order; junction bases with no gene match: 15. The germline CDR1 and CDR2 sequences are SQVTM and ANQGSEA. This CDR3 is built from 19 residues. The study counted Cohort 3 donors as recovered given two negative PCRs, clearance, or symptom resolution. In its sample, this clone was seen once. As originally analysed: Amplifying reference gene primers gave estimates of nucleated cell counts. Sequencing was performed with immunoSEQ multiplex PCR; in TCRdb, only in-frame clones are kept and a portion is missing. V and J calls and clone size are copied from that table; D and trimming were computed from the DNA. The sample has around 200,000 clones, around 89% seen once.

The chain employs TRBV29-1 and TRBJ2-1; 16 bases match TRBD2. This TCR was recovered from a woman between 18 and 29 years old who had recovered from COVID-19. The sequenced sample was PBMCs or T cells enriched from blood (not recorded which). DNA for the CDR3: TGCAGCGTTGGCCCCGGGACTAGCGGGAGGGTAGTTAGGTTCAATGAGCAGTTCTTC. The encoded protein is CSVGPGTSGRVVRFNEQFF.